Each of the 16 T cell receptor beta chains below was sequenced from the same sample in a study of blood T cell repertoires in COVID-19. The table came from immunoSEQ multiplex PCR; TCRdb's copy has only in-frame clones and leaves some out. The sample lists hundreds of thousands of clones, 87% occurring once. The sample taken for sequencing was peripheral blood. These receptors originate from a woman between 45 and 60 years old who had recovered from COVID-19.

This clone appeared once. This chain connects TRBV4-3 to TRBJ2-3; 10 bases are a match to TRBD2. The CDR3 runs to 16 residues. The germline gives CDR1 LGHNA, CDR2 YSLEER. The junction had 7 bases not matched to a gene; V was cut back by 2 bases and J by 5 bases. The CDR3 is CASSQMNSGGLDTQYF. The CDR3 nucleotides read TGCGCCAGCAGCCAAATGAATAGCGGGGGGTTAGATACGCAGTATTTT.

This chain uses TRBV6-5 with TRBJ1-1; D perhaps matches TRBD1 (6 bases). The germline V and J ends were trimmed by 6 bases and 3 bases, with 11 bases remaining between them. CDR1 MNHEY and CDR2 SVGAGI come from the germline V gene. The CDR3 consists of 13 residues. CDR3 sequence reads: CASSRTVDTEAFF. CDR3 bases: TGTGCCAGCAGCCGGACAGTAGACACTGAAGCTTTCTTT.

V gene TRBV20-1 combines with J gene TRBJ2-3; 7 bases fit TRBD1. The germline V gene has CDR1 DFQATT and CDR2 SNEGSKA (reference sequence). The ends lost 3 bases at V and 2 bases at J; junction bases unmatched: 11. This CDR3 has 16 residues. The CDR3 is CSASLWDSGVTDTQYF. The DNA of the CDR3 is TGCAGTGCTAGTCTATGGGACAGTGGAGTCACAGATACGCAGTATTTT.

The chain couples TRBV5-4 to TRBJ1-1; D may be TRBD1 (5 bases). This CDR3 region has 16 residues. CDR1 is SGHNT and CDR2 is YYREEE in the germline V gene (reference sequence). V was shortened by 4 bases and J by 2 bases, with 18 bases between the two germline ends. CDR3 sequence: CASSGGGSSLNTEAFF. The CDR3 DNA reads TGTGCCAGCAGCGGGGGGGGTTCAAGCTTAAACACTGAAGCTTTCTTT.

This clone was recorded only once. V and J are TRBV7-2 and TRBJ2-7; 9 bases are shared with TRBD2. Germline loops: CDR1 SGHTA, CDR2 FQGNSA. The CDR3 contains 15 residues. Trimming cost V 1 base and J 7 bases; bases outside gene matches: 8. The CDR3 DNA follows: TGTGCCAGCAGCTTAGGGACTAGCGATCTATATGAGCAGTACTTC. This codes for CASSLGTSDLYEQYF.

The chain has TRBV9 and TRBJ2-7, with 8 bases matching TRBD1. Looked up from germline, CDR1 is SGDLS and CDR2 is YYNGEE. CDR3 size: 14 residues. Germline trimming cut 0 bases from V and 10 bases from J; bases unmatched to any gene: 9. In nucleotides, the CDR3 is TGTGCCAGCAGCGTAGGCCCCGCAGGGGGCGGACAGTACTTC. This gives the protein CASSVGPAGGGQYF.

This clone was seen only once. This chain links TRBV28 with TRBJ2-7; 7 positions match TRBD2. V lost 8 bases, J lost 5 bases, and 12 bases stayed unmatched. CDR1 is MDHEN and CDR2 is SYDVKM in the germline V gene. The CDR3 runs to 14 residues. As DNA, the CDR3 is TGTGCCAGCTCTACGGGGGGTACGCGGGACGAGCAGTACTTC. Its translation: CASSTGGTRDEQYF.

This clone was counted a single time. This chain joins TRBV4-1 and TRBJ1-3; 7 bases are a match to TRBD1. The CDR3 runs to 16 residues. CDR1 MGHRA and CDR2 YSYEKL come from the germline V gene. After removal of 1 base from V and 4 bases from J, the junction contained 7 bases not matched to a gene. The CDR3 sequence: CASSQVTGLEGNTIYF. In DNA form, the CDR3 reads TGCGCCAGCAGCCAAGTGACAGGGCTCGAAGGAAACACCATATATTTT.

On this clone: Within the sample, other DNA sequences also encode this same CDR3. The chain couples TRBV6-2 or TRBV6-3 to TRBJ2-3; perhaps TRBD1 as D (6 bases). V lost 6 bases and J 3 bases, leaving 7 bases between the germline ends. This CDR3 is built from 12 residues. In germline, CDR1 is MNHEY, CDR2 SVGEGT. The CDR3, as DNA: TGTGCCAGCAGCACAGGGACAGATACGCAGTATTTT. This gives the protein CASSTGTDTQYF.

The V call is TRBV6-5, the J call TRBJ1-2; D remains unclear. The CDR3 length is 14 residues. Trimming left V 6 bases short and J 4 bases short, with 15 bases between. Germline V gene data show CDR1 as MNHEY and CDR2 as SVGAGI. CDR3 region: CASSRSPEGYGYTF. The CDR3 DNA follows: TGTGCCAGCAGCCGATCACCTGAGGGCTATGGCTACACCTTC.

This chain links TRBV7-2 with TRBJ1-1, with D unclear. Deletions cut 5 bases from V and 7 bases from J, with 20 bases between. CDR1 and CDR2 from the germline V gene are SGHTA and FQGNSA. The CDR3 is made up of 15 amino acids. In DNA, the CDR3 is TGTGCCAGCAGCCTTAACCCCGCCGGGGTAGGTGAAGCTTTCTTT. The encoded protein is CASSLNPAGVGEAFF.

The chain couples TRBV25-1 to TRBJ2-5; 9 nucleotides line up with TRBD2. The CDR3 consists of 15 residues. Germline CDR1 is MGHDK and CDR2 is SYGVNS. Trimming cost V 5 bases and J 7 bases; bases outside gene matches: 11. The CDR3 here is CASSPPLAGLATQYF. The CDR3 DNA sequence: TGTGCCAGCAGTCCTCCTCTAGCGGGACTCGCGACCCAGTACTTC.

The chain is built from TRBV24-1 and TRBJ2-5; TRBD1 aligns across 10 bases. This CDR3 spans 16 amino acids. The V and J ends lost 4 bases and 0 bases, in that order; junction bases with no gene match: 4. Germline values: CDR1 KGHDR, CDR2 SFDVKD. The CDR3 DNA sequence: TGTGCCACCAGTGAGGGGACAGGGGTATACCAAGAGACCCAGTACTTC. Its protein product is CATSEGTGVYQETQYF.

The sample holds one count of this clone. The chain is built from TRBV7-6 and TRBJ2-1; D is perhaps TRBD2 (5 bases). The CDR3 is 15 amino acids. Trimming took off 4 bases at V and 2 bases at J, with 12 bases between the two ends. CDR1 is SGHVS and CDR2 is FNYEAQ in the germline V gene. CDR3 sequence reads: CASSSQAGAYNEQFF. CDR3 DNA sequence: TGTGCCAGCAGCTCTCAAGCCGGGGCCTACAATGAGCAGTTCTTC.

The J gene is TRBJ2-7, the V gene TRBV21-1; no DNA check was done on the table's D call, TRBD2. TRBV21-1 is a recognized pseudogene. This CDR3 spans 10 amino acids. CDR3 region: CASIIYEQYF. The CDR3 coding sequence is TGTGCCAGCATAATCTACGAGCAGTACTTC.

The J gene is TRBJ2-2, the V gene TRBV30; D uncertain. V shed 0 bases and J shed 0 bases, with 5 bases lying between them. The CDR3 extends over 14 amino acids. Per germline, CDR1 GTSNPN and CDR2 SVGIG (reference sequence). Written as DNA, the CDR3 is TGTGCCTGGAGTGTATTAGCGAACACCGGGGAGCTGTTTTTT. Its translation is CAWSVLANTGELFF.